Listed here are 21 T cell receptor beta chains from one sample, sequenced in a study of blood T cell repertoires in COVID-19. Only in-frame clones appear in the TCRdb table, and some are missing; sequencing was by immunoSEQ multiplex PCR. Of about 110,000 clones in the sample, over 80% are singletons; the top ten hold 1.1%. The sample was peripheral blood. The receptor set was obtained from a human donor in a cohort sampled during active COVID-19.

This clone was counted between two and nine times. This chain connects TRBV7-2 to TRBJ2-7; 9 nucleotides match TRBD1. J was trimmed by 6 bases and V by 1 base; bases with no gene match: 4. The CDR3 contains 14 residues. The germline gives CDR1 SGHTA, CDR2 FQGNSA. The CDR3 nucleotides read TGTGCCAGCAGCTTAGACTGGGACAGGGCCGAGCAGTACTTC. Translating gives CASSLDWDRAEQYF.

The DNA of the CDR3 is TGTGCCAGCAGTTTATACCGACTTGCCTCAAGTTACAATGAGCAGTTCTTC. This translates into CASSLYRLASSYNEQFF. The chain has TRBV27 and TRBJ2-1; D gene ambiguous. Between the trimmed V and J ends, which lost 1 base and 4 bases, there was a span of 17 bases. The CDR3 covers 17 residues. Germline CDR1 reads MNHEY; CDR2 reads SMNVEV (reference sequence).

The chain couples TRBV16 to TRBJ1-1; D ambiguous. The V and J ends lost 4 bases and 0 bases respectively, with 12 bases between them. This CDR3 region has 15 residues. Germline CDR1 reads KGHSY; CDR2 reads FQNENV. CDR3 coding DNA: TGTGCCAGCAGCCCCAGACCGGGGATGAACACTGAAGCTTTCTTT. Its protein product is CASSPRPGMNTEAFF. Full variable domain (remainder filled in from reference TRBV16 and TRBJ1-1): GEEVAQTPKHLVRGEGQKAKLYCAPIKGHSYVFWYQQVLKNEFKFLISFQNENVFDETGMPKERFSAKCLPNSPCSLEIQATKLEDSAVYFCASSPRPGMNTEAFFGQGTRLTVV.

The V and J genes are TRBV5-1 and TRBJ2-2, with 10 positions matching TRBD2. CDR1 and CDR2 from the germline V gene are SGHRS and YFSETQ. The ends lost 1 base at V and 1 base at J; junction bases unmatched: 4. The CDR3 runs to 17 residues. In DNA form, the CDR3 reads TGCGCCAGCAGCTTGTTGTCTAGCGGGGGGAACACCGGGGAGCTGTTTTTT. It translates to CASSLLSSGGNTGELFF.

This clone was seen a few times. This chain links TRBV19 with TRBJ1-5, with 8 bases that match TRBD1. Germline assignment: CDR1 LNHDA and CDR2 SQIVND (reference sequence). Trimming cost V 11 bases and J 5 bases; bases outside gene matches: 8. This CDR3 spans 13 amino acids. CDR3 sequence (DNA): TGTGCCTCGAAGACAGGGGAATATCAGCCCCAGCATTTT. Amino acid sequence: CASKTGEYQPQHF.

The chain carries TRBV7-3 and TRBJ1-1; 9 nucleotides align to TRBD1. Trimming at V came to 5 bases and at J to 4 bases, leaving 8 bases not matched to a gene. CDR3 length: 15 amino acids. Germline V CDR1 and CDR2: SGHTA, FQGTGA. Written as DNA, the CDR3 is TGTGCCAGCAGCAAGAGCCGGGACAGGGCCACTGAAGCTTTCTTT. It specifies CASSKSRDRATEAFF. The entire variable domain, with the rest obtained from reference TRBV7-3 and TRBJ1-1, is as follows: GAGVSQTPSNKVTEKGKYVELRCDPISGHTALYWYRQSLGQGPEFLIYFQGTGAADDSGLPNDRFFAVRPEGSVSTLKIQRTERGDSAVYLCASSKSRDRATEAFFGQGTRLTVV.

The chain couples TRBV5-1 to TRBJ2-1; possible D gene TRBD1, 6 bases. The CDR3 length is 15 residues. Germline V gene lookup returns CDR1 SGHRS and CDR2 YFSETQ. Trimming stripped 2 bases from V and 3 bases from J, with 12 bases between. The CDR3 sequence: CASSFRRQDYNEQFF. DNA for the CDR3: TGCGCCAGCAGCTTCAGACGACAGGACTACAATGAGCAGTTCTTC.

This chain joins TRBV6-6 and TRBJ1-1; D unclear. The V end was cut by 6 bases, the J end by 1 base, with 9 bases between. The CDR3 has 13 amino acids. Germline CDR1 and CDR2: MNHNY and SVGAGI (reference sequence). The CDR3 sequence is CASSPTTNTEAFF. Here the CDR3 DNA reads TGTGCCAGCAGCCCGACAACGAACACTGAAGCTTTCTTT.

CDR3 in DNA: TGCGCCAGCAGCTTGGTTGGGGCTAGCACTGAAGCTTTCTTT. Amino acid sequence: CASSLVGASTEAFF. V gene TRBV5-1 combines with J gene TRBJ1-1; TRBD1 is a possible D gene (5 bases). From germline, CDR1 is SGHRS and CDR2 YFSETQ. Between the trimmed V and J ends, which lost 0 bases and 4 bases, there was a span of 10 bases. There are 14 residues in the CDR3. Full variable domain (remainder filled in from reference TRBV5-1 and TRBJ1-1): KAGVTQTPRYLIKTRGQQVTLSCSPISGHRSVSWYQQTPGQGLQFLFEYFSETQRNKGNFPGRFSGRQFSNSRSEMNVSTLELGDSALYLCASSLVGASTEAFFGQGTRLTVV.

The chain couples TRBV15 to TRBJ1-6; D might be TRBD1 (5 bases). CDR3 length equals 14 residues. In germline, CDR1 is LNHNV, CDR2 YYDKDF (reference sequence). The ends were cut back, 1 base at V and 10 bases at J, with 11 bases in the middle. The CDR3 nucleotides are TGTGCCACCAGCAGAGGTGGGGAGGGGTCACCCCTCCACTTT. Translated: CATSRGGEGSPLHF.

V gene TRBV12-5 combines with J gene TRBJ1-1, with D unclear. Trimming took off 5 bases at V and 3 bases at J, with 10 bases between the two ends. In germline, CDR1 is LGHNT, CDR2 FRNRAP. This CDR3 has 13 residues. The CDR3 region has the DNA TGTGCTAGTGGTCGGAGGGTTGACACTGAAGCTTTCTTT. Translated: CASGRRVDTEAFF.

The chain is built from TRBV7-3 and TRBJ2-3; 8 nucleotides agree with TRBD2. There are 14 residues in the CDR3. CDR1 and CDR2 (germline): SGHTA, FQGTGA. V dropped 1 base and J dropped 4; count of bases not matched to a gene: 1. The chain's CDR3 is CASSLIGGADTQYF. CDR3 coding DNA: TGTGCCAGCAGCTTAATCGGGGGGGCAGATACGCAGTATTTT.

The chain couples TRBV3-1 (or the pseudogene TRBV3-2) to TRBJ2-1, with TRBD1 matching 8 bases. The germline V gene encodes CDR1 LGHDT and CDR2 YNNKEL (reference sequence). V shed 4 bases, J shed 7 bases, and the junction held 12 bases outside the gene matches. CDR3 size: 16 residues. The CDR3 is CASSPSWVDRENEQFF. The CDR3 DNA sequence: TGTGCCAGCAGCCCCTCCTGGGTGGACAGGGAAAATGAGCAGTTCTTC.

This clone was detected only once. The rearrangement links TRBV23-1 to TRBJ2-5; D is possibly TRBD1 (7 bases). TRBV23-1 carries the ORF label, with uncertain function. The ends were cut back, 0 bases at V and 4 bases at J, with 12 bases in the middle. The CDR3 spans 15 residues. CDR3 DNA: TGCGCCAGCAGTCAATCGGGGCAGGGGGGAGAGACCCAGTACTTC. Translation gives CASSQSGQGGETQYF.

The V gene is TRBV4-3, the J gene TRBJ2-1; TRBD1 agrees at 8 bases. This CDR3 region has 17 residues. Germline loops: CDR1 LGHNA, CDR2 YSLEER. The V gene end was trimmed by 0 bases and the J gene end by 7 bases; junction bases not matched to a gene: 11. In DNA, the CDR3 is TGCGCCAGCAGCCAAGATCAGGCAGGGGGCTCGAGGAATGAGCAGTTCTTC. Protein sequence: CASSQDQAGGSRNEQFF.

The chain links TRBV9 to TRBJ1-6, with 12 bases aligning to TRBD1. Germline V lookup: CDR1 SGDLS, CDR2 YYNGEE. The CDR3 runs to 19 residues. V was clipped by 8 bases and J by 5 bases; unmatched bases: 17. CDR3 sequence: CASSRRHPGQGADNSPLHF. The CDR3 region has the DNA TGTGCCAGTTCCCGTAGGCACCCGGGACAGGGGGCAGATAATTCACCCCTCCACTTT.

The genes are TRBV6-6 and TRBJ2-7, with TRBD1 identical over 8 bases. Germline CDR1 and CDR2: MNHNY and SVGAGI (reference sequence). The CDR3 has 14 amino acids. Trimming at V came to 7 bases and at J to 3 bases, leaving 8 bases not matched to a gene. The CDR3 spells CASTLDRGRYEQYF. The CDR3 region has the DNA TGTGCCAGCACCCTAGACAGGGGCCGCTACGAGCAGTACTTC.

The rearrangement joins TRBV15 to TRBJ2-1, with TRBD2 identical over 8 bases. V lost 1 base to trimming and J lost 4 bases; unmatched junction nucleotides: 3. CDR1 and CDR2 (germline): LNHNV, YYDKDF (reference sequence). CDR3 length: 15 residues. This CDR3 is CATSRGASGYNEQFF. CDR3 nucleotide sequence: TGTGCCACCAGCAGAGGGGCTAGCGGGTACAATGAGCAGTTCTTC.

This chain connects TRBV5-4 to TRBJ2-1; 7 positions agree with TRBD2. The CDR3 covers 15 residues. Trimming removed 3 bases from V and 3 bases from J; junction bases left unmatched: 6. Looked up from germline, CDR1 is SGHNT and CDR2 is YYREEE (reference sequence). CDR3: CASSSSGMNYNEQFF. The CDR3 DNA follows: TGTGCCAGCAGCTCAAGCGGGATGAACTACAATGAGCAGTTCTTC.

The chain combines TRBV29-1 with TRBJ2-1; 9 positions match TRBD2. The CDR3 sequence is 17 residues long. Trimming at V came to 4 bases and at J to 2 bases, leaving 12 bases not matched to a gene. The germline CDR1 and CDR2 sequences are SQVTM and ANQGSEA. The CDR3 region is CSVVILRGGEPYNEQFF. CDR3 DNA: TGCAGCGTTGTGATTCTGCGCGGGGGGGAACCCTACAATGAGCAGTTCTTC.

CDR3: CASSQEPRVRGELFF. In DNA, the CDR3 is TGCGCCAGCAGCCAAGAGCCCAGGGTTAGGGGGGAGCTGTTTTTT. The V gene is TRBV4-1, the J gene TRBJ2-2; maybe TRBD1 (5 bases). V lost 0 bases and J 8 bases, leaving 13 bases between the germline ends. The CDR3 runs to 15 residues. CDR1 and CDR2 from the germline V gene are MGHRA and YSYEKL.